Presented here are 29 T cell receptor beta chains from one specimen sequenced in a study of beta chain features in type 1 diabetes. No antigens are known for them. Isolated RNA was reverse transcribed in full, so expressed TCRB transcripts were sequenced. TCRdb's table, derived via immunoSEQ multiplex PCR, lists solely in-frame clones and lacks some. The repertoire holds around 300,000 clones, with about 15% as singletons. Findings and caveats of the study: In all four CD4+ subsets, TCRB CDR3 length was significantly, moderately reduced in type 1 diabetes.

Sequenced input: naive CD4+ T cells from blood. The receptors shown here come from a man between 18 and 35 years old with type 1 diabetes.

This rearrangement joins TRBV7-8 to TRBJ1-4; a weak D match, TRBD1 (5 bases). Trimming cost V 8 bases and J 4 bases, with 14 bases left between them. The CDR3 is 14 amino acids. Germline V gene sequence: CDR1 SGHVS, CDR2 FQNEAQ. Here the CDR3 DNA reads TGTGCCAGCGGTGGCAGGGAGGGTAATGAAAAACTGTTTTTT. This gives the protein CASGGREGNEKLFF.

This clone has just a few counts. The chain couples TRBV2 to TRBJ1-5; D gene ambiguous. Germline lookup yields CDR1 SNHLY and CDR2 FYNNEI. The CDR3 has 14 amino acids. Trimming stripped 5 bases from V and 7 bases from J, with 15 bases between. This CDR3 is CASSLTRGSQPQHF. The CDR3 nucleotides read TGTGCCAGCAGTCTAACTCGGGGAAGCCAGCCCCAGCATTTT. The entire variable domain, with the rest obtained from reference TRBV2 and TRBJ1-5, is as follows: EPEVTQTPSHQVTQMGQEVILRCVPISNHLYFYWYRQILGQKVEFLVSFYNNEISEKSEIFDDQFSVERPDGSNFTLKIRSTKLEDSAMYFCASSLTRGSQPQHFGDGTRLSIL.

In this sample, this clone turned up a few times. This chain connects TRBV7-2 to TRBJ2-7; 7 nucleotides align to TRBD1. Trimming removed 4 bases from V and 6 bases from J; junction bases left unmatched: 12. The CDR3 has 15 amino acids. Germline CDR1 reads SGHTA; CDR2 reads FQGNSA. CDR3 sequence: CASSSRTGPRLEQYF. The CDR3 DNA is TGTGCCAGCAGCTCCAGGACAGGCCCTCGGCTCGAGCAGTACTTC.

J is TRBJ1-4 and V is TRBV30, with D uncertain. The CDR3 is made up of 13 amino acids. V lost 0 bases and J 5 bases, leaving 7 bases between the germline ends. Germline CDR1 reads GTSNPN; CDR2 reads SVGIG (reference sequence). CDR3 sequence: CAWSVRENEKLFF. Written as DNA, the CDR3 is TGTGCCTGGAGTGTACGGGAGAATGAAAAACTGTTTTTT.

The J gene is TRBJ2-1, the V gene TRBV19; weak D call: TRBD2 (5 bases). The CDR3 runs to 15 residues. CDR1 is LNHDA and CDR2 is SQIVND in the germline V gene (reference sequence). V was clipped by 3 bases and J by 7 bases, with 16 bases between them. CDR3 in amino acids: CASSILGREFNEQFF. In DNA form, the CDR3 reads TGTGCCAGTAGTATTTTAGGTCGGGAATTTAATGAGCAGTTCTTC.

This clone has a handful of counts. The V call is TRBV27, the J call TRBJ2-3; TRBD2 aligns across 7 bases. V shed 2 bases, J shed 4 bases, and the junction held 3 bases outside the gene matches. This CDR3 spans 14 amino acids. CDR1 MNHEY and CDR2 SMNVEV come from the germline V gene (reference sequence). The CDR3 loop reads CASSLIAGPDTQYF. DNA of the CDR3: TGTGCCAGCAGTTTAATAGCGGGCCCAGATACGCAGTATTTT.

The chain uses TRBV18 and TRBJ2-7, with D tentatively TRBD1 (5 bases). Trimming took off 3 bases at V and 3 bases at J, with 9 bases between the two ends. Germline-derived CDR1 and CDR2 are KGHSH and LQKENI. CDR3 length: 13 amino acids. CDR3 bases: TGTGCCAGCTCACCGGCCAGGGACTACGAGCAGTACTTC. Translation gives CASSPARDYEQYF.

The V call is TRBV4-3, the J call TRBJ2-1, with 7 bases matching TRBD2. Trimming at V came to 4 bases and at J to 0 bases, leaving 3 bases not matched to a gene. The length of the CDR3 is 15 residues. The germline V gene has CDR1 LGHNA and CDR2 YSLEER. CDR3 in amino acids: CASSPRTSSYNEQFF. The DNA of the CDR3 is TGCGCCAGCAGCCCCCGGACTAGCTCCTACAATGAGCAGTTCTTC.

This clone was found a few times. This chain connects TRBV27 to TRBJ2-1, with 12 bases aligning to TRBD2. The V segment lost 3 bases and the J segment 2 bases; nucleotides outside the gene matches: 2. Germline V gene data show CDR1 as MNHEY and CDR2 as SMNVEV (reference sequence). The CDR3 length is 16 residues. The CDR3 here is CASSFASGRAYNEQFF. In DNA form, the CDR3 reads TGTGCCAGCAGTTTCGCTAGCGGGAGGGCCTACAATGAGCAGTTCTTC.

This clone has just a few counts. CDR3 region: CASSLAVESVEQFF. The CDR3 nucleotides are TGTGCCAGCAGCTTAGCGGTAGAGAGCGTGGAGCAGTTCTTC. V is TRBV7-9 and J is TRBJ2-1; no definite D call. The CDR3 sequence is 14 residues long. Looked up from germline, CDR1 is SEHNR and CDR2 is FQNEAQ (reference sequence). With 0 bases removed from V and 10 bases from J, the gap between germline ends came to 13 bases.

The J gene is TRBJ2-5, the V gene TRBV7-7; D might be TRBD2 (6 bases). The CDR3 is 14 amino acids. Trimming left V 4 bases short and J 7 bases short, with 16 bases between. Per the germline V gene, CDR1 is SSHAT and CDR2 is FNYEAQ (reference sequence). The CDR3 spells CASSSLGGPGTQYF. The CDR3 DNA sequence: TGTGCCAGCAGCTCCCTGGGAGGACCAGGGACCCAGTACTTC.

The J gene is TRBJ2-5, the V gene TRBV6-6, with D possibly being TRBD2 (5 bases). The length of the CDR3 is 14 residues. CDR1 is MNHNY and CDR2 is SVGAGI in the germline V gene (reference sequence). Trimming stripped 10 bases from V and 1 base from J, with 16 bases between. The CDR3 bases are TGTGCCACCTCCCGAGGGCGGCTCCAAGAGACCCAGTACTTC. It encodes CATSRGRLQETQYF.

The chain carries TRBV5-1 and TRBJ2-7, with D perhaps matching TRBD1 (6 bases). Germline CDR1 is SGHRS and CDR2 is YFSETQ. V was trimmed by 4 bases and J by 5 bases, leaving 13 bases between them. The CDR3 sequence is 13 residues long. Written as DNA, the CDR3 is TGCGCCAGCAGCGAAGGACAGAGGGACGAGCAGTACTTC. Its protein is CASSEGQRDEQYF.

This clone has only a few counts. The chain is built from TRBV20-1 and TRBJ2-3, with D uncertain. The CDR3 extends over 10 amino acids. Germline CDR1 and CDR2: DFQATT and SNEGSKA (reference sequence). Trimming removed 7 bases at V and 7 bases at J, with 9 bases between. The CDR3 reads CSVLLNTQYF. CDR3 in DNA: TGCAGTGTACTTCTGAATACGCAGTATTTT.

The rearrangement uses TRBV14 and TRBJ1-2, with 9 bases matching TRBD1. The CDR3 loop spans 13 amino acids. With V trimmed by 6 bases and J by 8 bases, 7 bases remained unmatched. Germline V lookup: CDR1 SGHDN, CDR2 FVKESK. The CDR3, as DNA: TGTGCCAGCAGGCGAACAGGGGGCTCGGGCTACACCTTC. Amino acid sequence: CASRRTGGSGYTF.

This clone was observed a few times. V and J are TRBV9 and TRBJ2-6; D ambiguous. Trimming removed 1 base from V and 0 bases from J, with 8 bases in between. Germline V gene sequence: CDR1 SGDLS, CDR2 YYNGEE. CDR3 length equals 16 residues. CDR3 in amino acids: CASSVLSVSGANVLTF. Here the CDR3 DNA reads TGTGCCAGCAGCGTACTCTCAGTCTCTGGGGCCAACGTCCTGACTTTC.

CDR3 sequence reads: CASSLEGNRYEQYF. In DNA, the CDR3 is TGCGCCAGCAGCTTAGAGGGTAACCGGTACGAGCAGTACTTC. The rearrangement uses TRBV5-1 and TRBJ2-7; D perhaps matches TRBD2 (5 bases). Trimming pared 2 bases from V and 4 bases from J, leaving 13 bases between. The germline V gene has CDR1 SGHRS and CDR2 YFSETQ. The CDR3 has 14 residues.

The chain combines TRBV30 with TRBJ1-1; D not certain. This CDR3 spans 14 amino acids. With 0 bases removed from V and 1 base from J, the gap between germline ends came to 9 bases. Germline V gene lookup returns CDR1 GTSNPN and CDR2 SVGIG (reference sequence). The CDR3 sequence is CAWSVPVENTEAFF. CDR3 nucleotides: TGTGCCTGGAGTGTACCGGTCGAGAACACTGAAGCTTTCTTT.

In its sample, this clone was seen a few times. The chain carries TRBV6-5 and TRBJ2-1, with a possible D match to TRBD2 (5 bases). The CDR3 has 15 amino acids. Trimming pared 0 bases from V and 8 bases from J, leaving 14 bases between. Per the germline V gene, CDR1 is MNHEY and CDR2 is SVGAGI. For the CDR3, the DNA is TGTGCCAGCAGTTACTCGAGCCTAGCCCAACATGAGCAGTTCTTC. It specifies CASSYSSLAQHEQFF.

Concerning this clone itself: Within the sample, other DNA sequences also encode this same CDR3. The gene calls are TRBV5-1 and TRBJ1-1; 7 bases agree with TRBD1. V was clipped by 0 bases and J by 0 bases; unmatched bases: 2. The CDR3 sequence is 15 residues long. Germline V lookup: CDR1 SGHRS, CDR2 YFSETQ. DNA for the CDR3: TGCGCCAGCAGCTTGGTGACAGGGCTGAACACTGAAGCTTTCTTT. This sequence encodes CASSLVTGLNTEAFF.

V gene TRBV7-9 combines with J gene TRBJ2-1; D possibly corresponds to TRBD2 (5 bases). The CDR3 runs 17 residues. V lost 4 bases and J lost 0, with 16 bases in between. CDR1 SEHNR and CDR2 FQNEAQ come from the germline V gene (reference sequence). CDR3 in amino acids: CASSSPWTGSSYNEQFF. The CDR3 DNA sequence: TGTGCCAGCAGCTCCCCGTGGACGGGGAGCTCCTACAATGAGCAGTTCTTC.

This rearrangement joins TRBV30 to TRBJ2-5, with a tentative D call TRBD1 (6 bases). The CDR3 runs to 16 residues. CDR1 GTSNPN and CDR2 SVGIG come from the germline V gene (reference sequence). The V gene lost 3 bases and the J gene lost 2 bases, with 19 bases spanning the gap. CDR3 nucleotide sequence: TGTGCCTGGAGACCTAACCCAGGGGCAGTTCAAGAGACCCAGTACTTC. It is translated as CAWRPNPGAVQETQYF.

This clone has just a few counts. V usage is TRBV18 and J usage is TRBJ2-5; TRBD1 aligns across 9 bases. The CDR3 spans 13 residues. J was trimmed by 5 bases and V by 8 bases; bases with no gene match: 6. Germline CDR1 is KGHSH and CDR2 is LQKENI. Here the CDR3 reads CASTGQGGETQYF. For the CDR3, the DNA is TGTGCCAGCACGGGACAGGGAGGGGAGACCCAGTACTTC.

This chain uses TRBV18 with TRBJ1-1, with TRBD1 identical over 7 bases. Trimming at V came to 0 bases and at J to 1 base, leaving 2 bases not matched to a gene. Germline V gives CDR1 KGHSH, CDR2 LQKENI. CDR3 length: 15 amino acids. The CDR3 nucleotides are TGTGCCAGCTCACCACCGGGACAGAGGAACACTGAAGCTTTCTTT. Amino acids: CASSPPGQRNTEAFF.

This clone has more than one count but fewer than ten. This chain connects TRBV28 to TRBJ1-1; 8 bases agree with TRBD1. Germline V gene lookup returns CDR1 MDHEN and CDR2 SYDVKM. V dropped 5 bases and J dropped 8; count of bases not matched to a gene: 4. The CDR3 totals 12 residues. CDR3 bases: TGTGCCAGCAGTGTCCGGACAGGGGAAGCTTTCTTT. Protein product: CASSVRTGEAFF.

In the case of this clone: The junction differs from germline at one of its ends, possibly a read error. V is TRBV2 and J is TRBJ2-2, with 9 nucleotides matching TRBD2. CDR1 and CDR2 (germline): SNHLY, FYNNEI. The CDR3 loop spans 13 amino acids. CDR3 nucleotides: TGTGCCAGCAGTTTAAGTAGCGGGGGCGCCGGAGAATTT. Encoded protein: CASSLSSGGAGEF.

This clone was seen only once. The rearrangement joins TRBV7-9 to TRBJ2-5; the match to TRBD1 covers 9 bases. The trim removed 2 bases at V and 5 bases at J, leaving 3 bases unmatched. CDR1 SEHNR and CDR2 FQNEAQ come from the germline V gene (reference sequence). The CDR3 extends over 14 amino acids. CDR3 amino acids: CASSLTGGGETQYF. CDR3 nucleotides: TGTGCCAGCAGCTTAACAGGGGGCGGTGAGACCCAGTACTTC.

The genes are TRBV27 and TRBJ2-5, with D perhaps TRBD2 (6 bases). This CDR3 contains 16 residues. Deletions cut 0 bases from V and 0 bases from J, with 11 bases between. The germline V gene has CDR1 MNHEY and CDR2 SMNVEV (reference sequence). The CDR3 reads CASSLSQRGYQETQYF. The DNA for the CDR3 is TGTGCCAGCAGTTTATCGCAACGGGGGTACCAAGAGACCCAGTACTTC.

The gene calls are TRBV27 and TRBJ1-2; 7 nucleotides line up with TRBD1. The CDR3 has 14 residues. Germline CDR1 MNHEY, CDR2 SMNVEV (reference sequence). J lost 8 bases, V lost 6 bases, and 12 bases had no gene match. The CDR3 spells CASRTGLWSGGYTF. Here the CDR3 DNA reads TGTGCCAGCAGGACAGGGTTGTGGAGCGGAGGCTACACCTTC.